These 26 T cell receptor beta chains came from one sample sequenced in a study of response to subunit inactivated influenza vaccine. TCRdb passed the RT-PCR reads through MiXCR, listing each CDR3 protein once. The sample consists of around 470,000 distinct CDR3 sequences, 6.5% to 8% of them appearing once. Sample: PBMCs from blood, taken roughly 24 months after vaccination. These receptors were taken from a man between 50 and 69 years old who received an inactivated influenza vaccine.

This clonotype was detected many times. V is TRBV5-1 and J is TRBJ1-2, with D perhaps TRBD1 (6 bases). The CDR3 runs 13 residues. The ends were cut back, 2 bases at V and 6 bases at J, with 11 bases in the middle. Germline CDR1 SGHRS, CDR2 YFSETQ. This CDR3 reads CASSFAGEDGYTF. CDR3 bases: TGCGCCAGCAGCTTCGCAGGGGAGGATGGCTACACCTTC.

This clonotype was seen a handful of times. The chain employs TRBV24-1 and TRBJ2-1; 11 bases are a match to TRBD2. V shed 5 bases, J shed 0 bases, and the junction held 5 bases outside the gene matches. The CDR3 contains 17 residues. The germline V gene encodes CDR1 KGHDR and CDR2 SFDVKD. The CDR3 DNA reads as TGTGCCACCAGTGGGACTAGCGGGTTATCCTCCTACAATGAGCAGTTCTTC. This sequence encodes CATSGTSGLSSYNEQFF.

The genes are TRBV10-3 and TRBJ2-1; the match to TRBD2 covers 9 bases. CDR1 is ENHRY, CDR2 SYGVKD, per germline. Trimming took 5 bases from V and 0 from J; bases not matched to a gene: 5. This CDR3 is 16 amino acids long. CDR3 loop: CAISPHSGSSYNEQFF. In DNA, the CDR3 is TGTGCCATCAGTCCCCATAGCGGGAGCTCCTACAATGAGCAGTTCTTC.

Many counts were recorded for this clonotype. The genes are TRBV20-1 and TRBJ1-5; perhaps TRBD1 as D (5 bases). The CDR3 is 14 residues long. Germline V gene lookup returns CDR1 DFQATT and CDR2 SNEGSKA (reference sequence). V lost 6 bases, J lost 1 base, and 13 bases lay in between. The CDR3 DNA reads TGCAGTGCCTCCCCCGGGGGGAGCAATCAGCCCCAGCATTTT. It specifies CSASPGGSNQPQHF.

This clonotype was found a few times. This chain connects TRBV12-3 or TRBV12-4 to TRBJ2-3, with 7 bases identical to TRBD1. The V segment lost 4 bases and the J segment 1 base; nucleotides outside the gene matches: 5. CDR3 length equals 15 residues. DNA of the CDR3: TGTGCCAGCAGTTCGACAGGGTCGGGCACAGATACGCAGTATTTT. Translated, it gives CASSSTGSGTDTQYF.

This clonotype was detected only a few times. This chain uses TRBV5-8 with TRBJ2-5; tentative D call: TRBD2 (6 bases). CDR3 length equals 17 residues. V lost 4 bases to trimming and J lost 4 bases, with 23 bases between them. In germline, CDR1 is SGHTS, CDR2 YDEGEE. The CDR3 nucleotides read TGTGCCAGCAGCAAAGGGTCTAGCGTTGGGGTTGGAGAGACCCAGTACTTC. Its translation is CASSKGSSVGVGETQYF.

With regard to this clonotype: One base away lies a much larger clone, so this may be a sequencing read error. The V and J genes are TRBV11-2 and TRBJ1-2, with D unclear. CDR3 size: 14 residues. The germline V gene has CDR1 SGHAT and CDR2 FQNNGV. The CDR3 sequence is CTSSLDGRPYGYTF. The CDR3, as DNA: TGTACCAGCAGCTTAGATGGGCGGCCCTATGGCTACACCTTC.

Ten or more counts support this clonotype. V usage is TRBV4-2 and J usage is TRBJ2-7; 11 nucleotides agree with TRBD1. The CDR3 length is 15 residues. Losses at the gene ends were 2 bases for V and 5 bases for J; bases not matched to a gene: 5. Germline V gene data show CDR1 as LGHNA and CDR2 as YNFKEQ. CDR3 DNA sequence: TGTGCCAGCAGCCAATCCGGGACAGGGGGAGACGAGCAGTACTTC. It specifies CASSQSGTGGDEQYF.

This clonotype was detected only a few times. CDR3 DNA: TGTGCCAGCAGCTCCTCCGGCCATGGGCAGCCCCAGCATTTT. It yields the protein CASSSSGHGQPQHF. The chain combines TRBV7-8 with TRBJ1-5; no clear D. The CDR3 has 14 residues. CDR1 and CDR2 from the germline V gene are SGHVS and FQNEAQ. Trimming removed 4 bases from V and 7 bases from J, with 14 bases in between.

This clonotype has only a few counts. V gene TRBV30 combines with J gene TRBJ2-4; D possibly corresponds to TRBD2 (5 bases). CDR3 size: 14 residues. Germline values: CDR1 GTSNPN, CDR2 SVGIG (reference sequence). V lost 0 bases to trimming and J lost 0 bases, with 6 bases between them. The chain's CDR3 is CAWSVRGAKNIQYF. DNA for the CDR3: TGTGCCTGGAGTGTACGGGGAGCCAAAAACATTCAGTACTTC.

This chain links TRBV9 with TRBJ2-3; D is undetermined. Trimming shortened V by 3 bases and J by 9 bases, and 26 bases separated the two germline ends. The germline V gene has CDR1 SGDLS and CDR2 YYNGEE. The CDR3 has 17 amino acids. CDR3 protein: CASSAHPRKWWVETQYF. The CDR3 nucleotides are TGTGCCAGCAGCGCTCACCCTCGAAAATGGTGGGTTGAGACGCAGTATTTT.

This clonotype was recorded a few times. The chain couples TRBV28 to TRBJ2-7, with D tentatively TRBD1 or TRBD2 (6 bases each). Trimming removed 3 bases from V and 5 bases from J, with 17 bases in between. CDR3 length: 15 amino acids. From germline, CDR1 is MDHEN and CDR2 SYDVKM. The CDR3 loop is CASSLWGAPEDEQYF. The CDR3 nucleotides are TGTGCCAGCAGTTTGTGGGGGGCCCCGGAGGACGAGCAGTACTTC.

The J gene is TRBJ2-6, the V gene TRBV6-1, with D perhaps matching TRBD1 (6 bases). The germline V and J ends were trimmed by 6 bases and 3 bases, with 21 bases remaining between them. In germline, CDR1 is MNHNS, CDR2 SASEGT. The CDR3 covers 18 residues. The CDR3 nucleotides are TGTGCCAGCAGGAGGAGGTGGGGGCCAGGAAATGGGGCCAACGTCCTGACTTTC. Protein sequence: CASRRRWGPGNGANVLTF.

This clonotype was seen repeatedly, ten times or more. The chain links TRBV28 to TRBJ2-7; D is ambiguous. Trimming shortened V by 4 bases and J by 2 bases, and 12 bases separated the two germline ends. This CDR3 spans 14 amino acids. CDR1 MDHEN and CDR2 SYDVKM come from the germline V gene. The DNA of the CDR3 is TGTGCCAGCAGTTCCCAGGAGAGCGCCTACGAGCAGTACTTC. Translation gives CASSSQESAYEQYF.

This clonotype has at least ten counts. The chain combines TRBV24-1 with TRBJ2-6; D remains ambiguous. Trimming stripped 6 bases from V and 1 base from J, with 9 bases between. CDR3 length: 15 residues. Germline values: CDR1 KGHDR, CDR2 SFDVKD. This chain's CDR3 is CATSSSLSGANVLTF. As DNA, the CDR3 is TGTGCCACCAGTAGTTCTTTATCTGGGGCCAACGTCCTGACTTTC.

The table lists this clonotype with a few counts. This rearrangement joins TRBV12-3 or TRBV12-4 to TRBJ1-5, with TRBD1 identical over 8 bases. This CDR3 is 15 amino acids long. J lost 3 bases, V lost 5 bases, and 6 bases had no gene match. This chain's CDR3 is CASSRTGSYNQPQHF. CDR3 coding DNA: TGTGCCAGCAGTCGGACAGGGTCCTACAATCAGCCCCAGCATTTT.

The chain carries TRBV27 and TRBJ2-7; 7 bases agree with TRBD2. J gave up 1 base and V 6 bases, and 9 bases lay outside the gene matches. The CDR3 is made up of 15 amino acids. In germline, CDR1 is MNHEY, CDR2 SMNVEV (reference sequence). CDR3 amino acids: CASSQSSGMSYEQYF. In nucleotides, the CDR3 is TGTGCCAGCAGCCAATCAAGCGGGATGTCCTACGAGCAGTACTTC.

This clonotype was counted a few times. The J gene is TRBJ1-1, the V gene TRBV30; 8 positions match TRBD1. The CDR3 consists of 15 residues. Germline V lookup: CDR1 GTSNPN, CDR2 SVGIG (reference sequence). Losses at the gene ends were 2 bases for V and 0 bases for J; bases not matched to a gene: 5. In DNA, the CDR3 is TGTGCCTGGAGTACGGGGGACAGGCTGAACACTGAAGCTTTCTTT. As protein: CAWSTGDRLNTEAFF.

The genes are TRBV30 and TRBJ1-1; the D is unclear. Trimming took 4 bases from V and 2 from J, leaving 17 bases between them. CDR1 and CDR2 (germline): GTSNPN, SVGIG (reference sequence). CDR3 length: 15 residues. The CDR3 nucleotides read TGTGCCTGGAAAGTCAATCGACGAATTAACACTGAAGCTTTCTTT. Protein product: CAWKVNRRINTEAFF.

The V call is TRBV14, the J call TRBJ2-3, with D possibly matching TRBD1 (6 bases). Trimming removed 4 bases at V and 1 base at J, with 9 bases between. The germline V gene encodes CDR1 SGHDN and CDR2 FVKESK. CDR3 length: 14 amino acids. The CDR3 region has the DNA TGTGCCAGCAGCCGTCACAGGGGCACAGATACGCAGTATTTT. This gives the protein CASSRHRGTDTQYF.

The chain couples TRBV12-3 or TRBV12-4 to TRBJ2-5; D unresolved. CDR3 length: 14 residues. The germline V and J ends were trimmed by 2 bases and 5 bases, with 12 bases remaining between them. The CDR3: CASSLLARRETQYF. CDR3 DNA sequence: TGTGCCAGCAGTTTATTGGCTAGGCGGGAGACCCAGTACTTC.

This clonotype has a count of ten or more. The V and J genes are TRBV5-1 and TRBJ2-5; D is perhaps TRBD1 (5 bases). V lost 4 bases and J 1 base, leaving 11 bases between the germline ends. The CDR3 sequence is 14 residues long. The germline V gene encodes CDR1 SGHRS and CDR2 YFSETQ. The CDR3 is CASSESGFQETQYF. The CDR3 DNA sequence: TGCGCCAGCAGCGAGTCAGGGTTCCAAGAGACCCAGTACTTC.

The gene calls are TRBV7-8 and TRBJ2-1, with TRBD2 matching over 9 bases. V lost 5 bases and J lost 8; bases outside the gene matches: 10. The germline CDR1 and CDR2 sequences are SGHVS and FQNEAQ. The CDR3 covers 15 residues. The CDR3 bases are TGTGCCAGCAGCCACTCCGCGGGAGGGAGCCATGAGCAGTTCTTC. Its translation: CASSHSAGGSHEQFF.

This clonotype has more than one count but fewer than ten. The rearrangement links TRBV25-1 to TRBJ2-1, with no clear D. V was pared by 3 bases and J by 5 bases, with 8 bases between. In germline, CDR1 is MGHDK, CDR2 SYGVNS. The CDR3 length is 13 residues. The DNA for the CDR3 is TGTGCCAGCAGTGATATAGTGAACAATGAGCAGTTCTTC. It codes for CASSDIVNNEQFF.

This clonotype was picked up a small number of times. The chain uses TRBV20-1 and TRBJ1-3; a weak D match, TRBD1 (5 bases). V lost 1 base to trimming and J lost 4 bases, with 17 bases between them. The CDR3 contains 16 residues. Germline loops: CDR1 DFQATT, CDR2 SNEGSKA (reference sequence). The CDR3 region has the DNA TGCAGTGCTAGAGCTCAGTCTGGGGGACGGGGAAACACCATATATTTT. Its translation is CSARAQSGGRGNTIYF.

In the case of this clonotype: At one of its ends the junction is not consistent with the germline gene, which may arise from a read error. The CDR3 sequence is CSARGLGLAGAGEQFF. As DNA, the CDR3 is TGCAGTGCCAGAGGGTTGGGGCTAGCGGGAGCGGGTGAGCAGTTCTTC. This rearrangement joins TRBV20-1 to TRBJ2-1; 10 bases agree with TRBD2. The CDR3 is 16 amino acids. The germline V gene has CDR1 DFQATT and CDR2 SNEGSKA (reference sequence).